This T cell receptor (beta chain) was obtained from a study of blood T cells in healthy people across ages. Broader study findings: With unsorted PBMCs, a conclusive comparison of naive versus antigen-experienced cells was not possible.

Primed by a sample-barcoded 5' primer and a J-beta primer mix, a second PCR proceeded for about 6 to 12 cycles. TCRdb independently ran MiXCR on the 5' RACE reads; one entry per CDR3 protein. Of about 1.5 million distinct CDR3 sequences listed, roughly 43% are singletons. The CDR3 covers 15 residues. With 5 bases clipped from V and 5 bases from J, the junction kept 10 bases outside the gene matches. Germline CDR1 is SEHNR and CDR2 is FQNEAQ (reference sequence). For this clonotype: The antigen remains undetermined.

Specimen: blood. This chain connects TRBV7-9 to TRBJ2-7; 9 bases line up with TRBD1. This clonotype was obtained from a woman under 30 in good health. The CDR3 is CASSPKGQGVNEQYF. DNA for the CDR3: TGTGCCAGCAGCCCTAAGGGACAGGGAGTTAACGAGCAGTACTTC.